This T cell receptor (beta chain) was found in a study of Ad26.COV2.S vaccination and SARS-CoV-2 variants. Data came from immunoSEQ multiplex PCR; TCRdb stores just in-frame clones and leaves some out. The repertoire consists of around 340,000 clones, with 75% to 90% occurring once and the leading ten covering 5%. Noted treatment: roughly 18 received Ad26.COV2.S at low or high dose, single or two shots; 5 received placebo; per-sample allocation not given. Following the first vaccine or placebo injection, samples were taken on day 63. This CDR3 has 15 residues. Trimming shortened V by 0 bases and J by 4 bases, and 10 bases separated the two germline ends. In germline, CDR1 is SGHRS, CDR2 YFSETQ.

Sample: peripheral blood, taken in a trial of Ad26.COV2.S vaccine versus placebo. The receptor's source is a person between 18 and 60 years old who received the Ad26.COV2.S COVID-19 vaccine or a placebo. The chain links TRBV5-1 to TRBJ1-4; D is unclear. CDR3 in amino acids: CASSLDSSDNEKLFF. The CDR3 DNA follows: TGCGCCAGCAGCTTGGACAGCTCCGATAATGAAAAACTGTTTTTT.